These T cell receptor beta chains were read from a single sample in a study of T cells in Graves' hyperthyroidism and ophthalmopathy. A single record per CDR3 protein comes from TCRdb applying MiXCR to the multiplex PCR reads. In the table there are over 500,000 distinct CDR3 sequences, 17% of which are singletons. The specimen was blood. The receptors derive from a woman aged 18 to 35 with Graves' ophthalmopathy. The CDR3 runs from the conserved cysteine through the conserved F or W. The D gene is left open where the match is weak.

V gene	D gene	J gene	CDR3 protein
TRBV13	TRBD1	TRBJ2-1	CASSMDREGGNEQFF
TRBV15	NA	TRBJ2-1	CATSRVPQGYNEQFF
TRBV18	TRBD2	TRBJ2-1	CASSPSAGRYNEQFF
TRBV28	NA	TRBJ1-1	CASSLWGSEAFF
TRBV7-2	TRBD1	TRBJ1-6	CASRPETGEFRSPLHF
TRBV7-3	TRBD1	TRBJ1-6	CASSRTGGKSPLHF
TRBV6-4	NA	TRBJ2-5	CASSDLAGYQETQYF
TRBV28	TRBD1	TRBJ2-5	CASVQGAGETQYF
TRBV30	TRBD1	TRBJ1-1	CAWMRGGATEAFF
TRBV27	NA	TRBJ1-4	CASQSRAPSNEKLFF
TRBV11-2	TRBD1	TRBJ1-1	CASSLRPGTGVDTEAFF
TRBV6-2/TRBV6-3	NA	TRBJ2-2	CASSYGGRPPNTGELFF
TRBV11-2	TRBD1	TRBJ2-5	CASSPSQGAGETQYF
TRBV28	NA	TRBJ1-5	CASSLDFRQGYNQPQHF
TRBV5-4	TRBD2	TRBJ2-1	CASSSPGTRGNEQFF
TRBV7-2	TRBD2	TRBJ2-1	CASSLLAGVYNEQFF
TRBV11-2	NA	TRBJ2-2	CASSLDRREWTGELFF
TRBV29-1	NA	TRBJ2-5	CSVEGGLQETQYF
TRBV9	NA	TRBJ2-5	CASSVADGGETQYF
TRBV19	NA	TRBJ2-1	CASNIAGYNEQFF
TRBV6-1	NA	TRBJ2-5	CASSLQGGGQETQYF
TRBV20-1	NA	TRBJ1-2	CSARDGQLNYGYTF
TRBV30	TRBD1	TRBJ1-6	CALTGTANSPLHF
TRBV19	TRBD2	TRBJ2-3	CATSSSGRADTQYF
TRBV7-9	TRBD1	TRBJ1-5	CASSFWTGDYSNQPQHF
TRBV6-1	TRBD1	TRBJ2-3	CASSSYHGQDITDTQYF
TRBV4-1	NA	TRBJ1-5	CASSQDLAGVYSNQPQHF
TRBV27	TRBD2	TRBJ2-5	CASSLVTSGSLETQYF
TRBV4-1	NA	TRBJ2-7	CASSQVTSYEQYF
TRBV12-3/TRBV12-4	NA	TRBJ2-3	CASSFLSSHADTQYF
TRBV11-2	NA	TRBJ1-6	CASSLVERAFLSPLHF
TRBV5-6	TRBD1	TRBJ1-4	CASSSRDRGEEKLFF
TRBV7-2	NA	TRBJ1-6	CASTPRGNSPLHF
TRBV2	NA	TRBJ1-2	CASSETQGVTNYGYTF
TRBV7-3	TRBD2	TRBJ2-1	CASSLNSGGVDEQFF
TRBV7-9	NA	TRBJ2-2	CASSPLFKGRPGELFF
TRBV27	NA	TRBJ2-7	CASSSDAESYEQYF
TRBV7-6	NA	TRBJ1-3	CASSLGAGAGNTIYF
TRBV11-3	TRBD1	TRBJ2-7	CASSLEGQGFGEQYF
TRBV12-3/TRBV12-4	NA	TRBJ2-3	CASSSPGTQYF
TRBV6-1	NA	TRBJ1-1	CASSTADRGTEAFF
TRBV28	NA	TRBJ1-6	CASGRTAHSPLHF
TRBV27	NA	TRBJ1-1	CASSFPRGGVGTEAFF
TRBV7-2	NA	TRBJ2-7	CASSTWTAYEQYF
TRBV4-1	NA	TRBJ1-6	CASRTLGIYNSPLHF
TRBV28	NA	TRBJ2-7	CASSRYYEQYF
TRBV9	NA	TRBJ2-4	CASSPYQGNIQYF
TRBV20-1	TRBD2	TRBJ2-5	CSAMGLEGVQETQYF
TRBV14	TRBD2	TRBJ2-3	CASSQVGTSGLTDTQYF